Presented here are 30 T cell receptor beta chains from one specimen sequenced in a study of CD8 T cells in Susac syndrome. An input of roughly 0.45 to 1 ug of RNA was subjected to reverse transcription using random hexamers. TCRdb reprocessed the immunoSEQ multiplex PCR reads via MiXCR and lists one record per CDR3 protein. The sample includes 100,000 to 110,000 distinct CDR3 sequences, roughly 96% seen only once; the top ten take around 0.3%. Material: CD8+ T cells from PBMCs. These receptor sequences come from a human donor with Susac syndrome.

The rearrangement uses TRBV19 and TRBJ2-5; D not certain. In germline, CDR1 is LNHDA, CDR2 SQIVND (reference sequence). The CDR3 has 16 residues. The ends were cut back, 1 base at V and 2 bases at J, with 14 bases in the middle. The CDR3 DNA is TGTGCCAGTAGTATAGGTCGAGGCAGTCTGCAAGAGACCCAGTACTTC. Its protein product is CASSIGRGSLQETQYF.

The chain uses TRBV29-1 and TRBJ2-7; D assignment may be TRBD1 or TRBD2 (5 bases each). The CDR3 is made up of 14 amino acids. Deletions cut 6 bases from V and 5 bases from J, with 20 bases between. CDR1 SQVTM and CDR2 ANQGSEA come from the germline V gene. The CDR3 here is CSVGVGGSGHEQYF. The CDR3 DNA follows: TGCAGCGTGGGGGTTGGGGGTTCGGGCCACGAGCAGTACTTC.

V is TRBV6-6 and J is TRBJ2-1; 9 bases agree with TRBD1. From germline, CDR1 is MNHNY and CDR2 SVGAGI (reference sequence). Trimming cost V 6 bases and J 4 bases; bases outside gene matches: 10. The CDR3 spans 16 residues. In DNA form, the CDR3 reads TGTGCCAGCAGCCTGGGACAGGGATACGATTACAATGAGCAGTTCTTC. It is translated as CASSLGQGYDYNEQFF.

This chain uses TRBV20-1 with TRBJ2-3; D assignment may be TRBD1 or TRBD2 (5 bases each). This CDR3 comprises 14 residues. Germline V gene data show CDR1 as DFQATT and CDR2 as SNEGSKA (reference sequence). The V end lost 7 bases, the J end lost 6 bases, and 20 bases lay between the germline ends. DNA for the CDR3: TGCAGTGTCCCATCAGCAACGGGGCACGATACGCAGTATTTT. Translation gives CSVPSATGHDTQYF.

The CDR3 here is CSAIGLAGRTDTQYF. DNA of the CDR3: TGCAGTGCTATCGGACTAGCGGGGCGCACAGATACGCAGTATTTT. V usage is TRBV20-1 and J usage is TRBJ2-3; the match to TRBD2 covers 12 bases. CDR3 length equals 15 residues. V shed 4 bases and J 1 base; nucleotides not matched to a gene: 3. Germline V gene sequence: CDR1 DFQATT, CDR2 SNEGSKA (reference sequence).

V gene TRBV20-1 combines with J gene TRBJ1-1; D possibly corresponds to TRBD1 (6 bases). V was cut by 3 bases and J by 4 bases, with 12 bases left in between. The CDR3 contains 13 residues. The V gene's germline CDR1 is DFQATT and CDR2 SNEGSKA (reference sequence). For the CDR3, the DNA is TGCAGTGCTAGCGGGGGCTTGGTCACTGAAGCTTTCTTT. It codes for CSASGGLVTEAFF.

V usage is TRBV5-6 and J usage is TRBJ2-1, with 7 positions matching TRBD1. The V and J ends lost 0 bases and 14 bases, in that order; junction bases with no gene match: 11. This CDR3 region has 14 residues. The germline V gene has CDR1 SGHDT and CDR2 YYEEEE. The CDR3 DNA reads TGTGCCAGCAGCTTGGCTGAAAACAGGGGCGTCAAGTTCTTC. It yields the protein CASSLAENRGVKFF. Full variable domain (outside the CDR3, taken from reference TRBV5-6 and TRBJ2-1): DAGVTQSPTHLIKTRGQQVTLRCSPKSGHDTVSWYQQALGQGPQFIFQYYEEEERQRGNFPDRFSGHQFPNYSSELNVNALLLGDSALYLCASSLAENRGVKFFGPGTRLTVL.

The chain carries TRBV20-1 and TRBJ2-7, with 9 bases lining up with TRBD1. Per germline, CDR1 DFQATT and CDR2 SNEGSKA (reference sequence). The CDR3 runs 14 residues. V lost 4 bases, J lost 0 bases, and 4 bases stayed unmatched. In DNA form, the CDR3 reads TGCAGTGCTATGACAGGGGGAAGCTCCTACGAGCAGTACTTC. This gives the protein CSAMTGGSSYEQYF.

This chain connects TRBV28 to TRBJ1-2, with 9 bases matching TRBD1. The CDR3 extends over 13 amino acids. Germline assignment: CDR1 MDHEN and CDR2 SYDVKM. V shed 5 bases and J 7 bases; nucleotides not matched to a gene: 5. CDR3 loop: CASSPQGALGYTF. CDR3 in DNA: TGTGCCAGCAGTCCACAGGGGGCGCTTGGCTACACCTTC.

Only one count was recorded for this clonotype. Since the CDR3 does not end with the conserved phenylalanine or tryptophan, this likely comes from a read error. The chain employs TRBV29-1 and TRBJ1-2; D unclear. This CDR3 is 14 amino acids long. V was pared by 0 bases and J by 8 bases, with 16 bases between. CDR1 and CDR2 from the germline V gene are SQVTM and ANQGSEA. In DNA form, the CDR3 reads TGCAGCGTTGAAGATTTGTCGGGGATTGGGGGCTACACCCTC. The encoded protein is CSVEDLSGIGGYTL.

The chain carries TRBV7-8 and TRBJ1-5; D is possibly TRBD1 (6 bases). In germline, CDR1 is SGHVS, CDR2 FQNEAQ. Trimming removed 10 bases at V and 6 bases at J, with 16 bases between. The CDR3 length is 13 residues. The CDR3 here is CATQGTSGQPQHF. CDR3 DNA sequence: TGTGCCACCCAAGGGACATCAGGTCAGCCCCAGCATTTT.

The V gene is TRBV12-3 or TRBV12-4, the J gene TRBJ2-3; TRBD2 aligns across 7 bases. With V trimmed by 0 bases and J by 4 bases, 10 bases remained unmatched. The CDR3 consists of 17 residues. As DNA, the CDR3 is TGTGCCAGCAGTTTAGCGAGTCGCGGGGGAGGCGCAGATACGCAGTATTTT. Its translation: CASSLASRGGGADTQYF.

The rearrangement joins TRBV19 to TRBJ1-5; possibly TRBD1 for D (5 bases). Per the germline V gene, CDR1 is LNHDA and CDR2 is SQIVND (reference sequence). This CDR3 region has 14 residues. V lost 3 bases and J lost 4, with 10 bases in between. CDR3 DNA sequence: TGTGCCAGTAGTATTGGGGCAGTTAATCAGCCCCAGCATTTT. This encodes CASSIGAVNQPQHF.

The chain carries TRBV6-5 and TRBJ1-2; D is unresolved. Trimming left V 0 bases short and J 7 bases short, with 6 bases between. The germline V gene encodes CDR1 MNHEY and CDR2 SVGAGI. The CDR3 runs to 12 residues. The DNA for the CDR3 is TGTGCCAGCAGTTACTCGTCTGGTGGCTACACCTTC. Protein product: CASSYSSGGYTF.

The gene calls are TRBV20-1 and TRBJ2-7; unclear D gene. Germline lookup yields CDR1 DFQATT and CDR2 SNEGSKA (reference sequence). This CDR3 has 12 residues. V shed 6 bases and J shed 0 bases, with 9 bases lying between them. The CDR3 here is CSASWDSYEQYF. CDR3 bases: TGCAGTGCCTCGTGGGACTCCTACGAGCAGTACTTC.

The chain combines TRBV29-1 with TRBJ2-3, with TRBD2 matching 8 bases. The V gene end was trimmed by 0 bases and the J gene end by 0 bases; junction bases not matched to a gene: 5. The germline V gene encodes CDR1 SQVTM and CDR2 ANQGSEA. The CDR3 contains 16 residues. The CDR3 loop is CSVEDGTSPSTDTQYF. The DNA for the CDR3 is TGCAGCGTTGAAGACGGGACTAGTCCTAGCACAGATACGCAGTATTTT.

V gene TRBV11-2 combines with J gene TRBJ2-5; 8 bases agree with TRBD1. CDR1 SGHAT and CDR2 FQNNGV come from the germline V gene. V lost 4 bases, J lost 5 bases, and 9 bases stayed unmatched. CDR3 size: 15 residues. CDR3 bases: TGTGCCAGCAGCTCTCCGGACAGGGCCTTGGAGACCCAGTACTTC. This gives the protein CASSSPDRALETQYF.

V and J are TRBV3-1 and TRBJ1-6; D unresolved. The CDR3 has 17 residues. Germline V gives CDR1 LGHDT, CDR2 YNNKEL (reference sequence). V dropped 3 bases and J dropped 7 bases, with 19 bases sitting between them. This CDR3 reads CASSHPQSDIFNSPLHF. CDR3 in DNA: TGTGCCAGCAGCCATCCCCAATCCGACATTTTCAATTCACCCCTCCACTTT.

V gene TRBV15 combines with J gene TRBJ2-7; 7 bases agree with TRBD1. V dropped 2 bases and J dropped 3; count of bases not matched to a gene: 7. Germline CDR1 LNHNV, CDR2 YYDKDF (reference sequence). The CDR3 runs 15 residues. The DNA for the CDR3 is TGTGCCACCAGCAGAAGGACAGGTACAAGCTACGAGCAGTACTTC. Residues: CATSRRTGTSYEQYF.

The chain links TRBV3-1 to TRBJ1-1, with D possibly matching TRBD1 (6 bases). Germline CDR1 reads LGHDT; CDR2 reads YNNKEL (reference sequence). This CDR3 has 12 amino acids. V gave up 4 bases and J gave up 9 bases, with 12 bases separating them. The DNA for the CDR3 is TGTGCCAGCAGCCGCCGGGACACCCAAGCTTTCTTT. This translates into CASSRRDTQAFF.

The chain carries TRBV9 and TRBJ2-2; 9 positions agree with TRBD1. V gave up 4 bases and J gave up 4 bases; unmatched junction bases: 8. The CDR3 has 16 amino acids. CDR1 is SGDLS and CDR2 is YYNGEE in the germline V gene. CDR3 protein: CASSHGTGHRTGELFF. For the CDR3, the DNA is TGTGCCAGCAGCCACGGGACAGGGCATCGCACCGGGGAGCTGTTTTTT.

The chain recombines TRBV12-3 or TRBV12-4 with TRBJ2-7; D remains ambiguous. This CDR3 comprises 15 residues. V lost 2 bases, J lost 1 base, and 12 bases lay in between. The CDR3 DNA sequence: TGTGCCAGCAGTTTAAGGACCACGGGTTCCTACGAGCAGTACTTC. This translates into CASSLRTTGSYEQYF.

This chain links TRBV7-8 with TRBJ2-1; possibly TRBD2 for D (5 bases). Germline V gene sequence: CDR1 SGHVS, CDR2 FQNEAQ. The CDR3 is 12 amino acids. V was pared by 7 bases and J by 9 bases, with 13 bases between. CDR3 coding DNA: TGTGCCAGCACCTCTAACCGGGGTGAGCAGTTCTTC. Its translation: CASTSNRGEQFF.

This rearrangement joins TRBV25-1 to TRBJ2-7; 14 bases agree with TRBD2. The CDR3 extends over 18 amino acids. J lost 0 bases, V lost 6 bases, and 10 bases had no gene match. CDR1 MGHDK and CDR2 SYGVNS come from the germline V gene. The CDR3 here is CASSAQTSGRESSYEQYF. The CDR3, as DNA: TGTGCCAGCAGCGCTCAGACTAGCGGGAGGGAGAGCTCCTACGAGCAGTACTTC.

In the case of this clonotype: Germline is not matched at one junction end, which may reflect a read error. This chain uses TRBV12-3 or TRBV12-4 with TRBJ2-2, with D possibly TRBD1 on 5 matching bases. The CDR3 is made up of 15 amino acids. CDR3 bases: TGTGCCAGCAGCAAACCAGGGTCGAACGCCGGGGAGCTGTTTTTT. Protein product: CASSKPGSNAGELFF.

This clonotype occurred once. The chain carries TRBV27 and TRBJ2-1; 7 nucleotides match TRBD2. There are 14 residues in the CDR3. The V and J ends lost 7 bases and 3 bases, in that order; junction bases with no gene match: 6. The V gene's germline CDR1 is MNHEY and CDR2 SMNVEV (reference sequence). In nucleotides, the CDR3 is TGTGCCAGCAAGGCGGGAGCCAACTACAATGAGCAGTTCTTC. Its protein is CASKAGANYNEQFF.

The gene calls are TRBV24-1 and TRBJ2-5; tentatively, D is TRBD1 (5 bases). Trimming stripped 5 bases from V and 1 base from J, with 19 bases between. The CDR3 extends over 17 amino acids. In germline, CDR1 is KGHDR, CDR2 SFDVKD. CDR3 region: CATSVNRAGQLQETQYF. The CDR3 DNA reads TGTGCCACCAGTGTCAATAGGGCAGGGCAACTCCAAGAGACCCAGTACTTC.

J is TRBJ1-2 and V is TRBV5-1; D is unclear. Germline CDR1 reads SGHRS; CDR2 reads YFSETQ. Trimming removed 2 bases at V and 6 bases at J, with 11 bases between. The CDR3 has 13 amino acids. The CDR3 spells CASSFVSPDGYTF. The CDR3 DNA reads as TGCGCCAGCAGCTTTGTCTCTCCAGATGGCTACACCTTC.

This chain links TRBV13 with TRBJ2-2; 8 nucleotides align to TRBD2. This CDR3 comprises 15 residues. In germline, CDR1 is PRHDT, CDR2 FYEKMQ (reference sequence). The V and J ends lost 8 bases and 7 bases, in that order; junction bases with no gene match: 12. The CDR3 coding sequence is TGTGCCAGCTCATCCGGGGGCCTAGCGGGCGGGGAGCTGTTTTTT. It yields the protein CASSSGGLAGGELFF.

The chain combines TRBV7-2 with TRBJ2-7, with D perhaps assigned TRBD1 or TRBD2 (6 bases each). The germline V and J ends were trimmed by 5 bases and 3 bases, with 11 bases remaining between them. This CDR3 is built from 13 residues. Germline-derived CDR1 and CDR2 are SGHTA and FQGNSA. CDR3 protein: CASSQGRGYEQYF. As DNA, the CDR3 is TGTGCCAGCAGCCAGGGGCGGGGCTACGAGCAGTACTTC.